A single sample gave rise to the 5 T cell receptor beta chains below, sequenced in a study of T cells in Graves' hyperthyroidism and ophthalmopathy. RNA transcripts yielded amplified TCR beta CDR3 regions. Researchers ran a first-round RT-PCR on the TCR CDR3 using the HTBI primer set. TCRdb re-called the multiplex PCR reads with MiXCR, one entry per CDR3 protein. The sample holds hundreds of thousands of distinct CDR3 sequences, 14% to 15% seen once. What was sequenced was blood. Source of these receptors: a man in his late teens or twenties with Graves' ophthalmopathy.

The table lists this clonotype with many counts. The chain links TRBV2 to TRBJ1-5, with D uncertain. CDR1 and CDR2 (germline): SNHLY, FYNNEI. Trimming stripped 2 bases from V and 4 bases from J, with 15 bases between. The CDR3 is 16 amino acids. In DNA, the CDR3 is TGTGCCAGCAGTGAAAGCTCCGGGAGTAGGAATCAGCCCCAGCATTTT. This sequence encodes CASSESSGSRNQPQHF.

This clonotype showed up just a few times. This chain joins TRBV5-1 and TRBJ1-5, with D possibly TRBD1 on 5 matching bases. Germline lookup yields CDR1 SGHRS and CDR2 YFSETQ. This CDR3 is built from 15 residues. Trimming cost V 0 bases and J 4 bases, with 11 bases left between them. CDR3 sequence: CASSLAGAPNQPQHF. CDR3 sequence (DNA): TGCGCCAGCAGCTTGGCCGGGGCACCAAATCAGCCCCAGCATTTT.

This clonotype was recorded many times. The rearrangement uses TRBV7-9 and TRBJ2-1; TRBD1 agrees at 9 bases. Germline V gene data show CDR1 as SEHNR and CDR2 as FQNEAQ (reference sequence). J gave up 8 bases and V 6 bases, and 11 bases lay outside the gene matches. The CDR3 length is 15 residues. In DNA, the CDR3 is TGTGCCAGCAGGGCTCCCGGGACAGGGATCTATGAGCAGTTCTTC. Encoded protein: CASRAPGTGIYEQFF.

The chain is built from TRBV20-1 and TRBJ2-7; D is unresolved. The CDR3 runs to 13 residues. Germline CDR1 DFQATT, CDR2 SNEGSKA (reference sequence). Trimming removed 2 bases from V and 0 bases from J, with 8 bases in between. Here the CDR3 reads CSARRWSSYEQYF. CDR3 in DNA: TGCAGTGCTAGAAGGTGGAGCTCCTACGAGCAGTACTTC.

This clonotype was seen a single time. This sequence joins TRBV3-1 and TRBJ1-1; 7 bases line up with TRBD1. V lost 4 bases and J lost 1; bases outside the gene matches: 6. The CDR3 loop spans 15 amino acids. The germline V gene has CDR1 LGHDT and CDR2 YNNKEL (reference sequence). The CDR3 DNA is TGTGCCAGCAGCCGGTGGGACAGTAAGAACACTGAAGCTTTCTTT. The encoded protein is CASSRWDSKNTEAFF.